A single sample gave rise to the 3 T cell receptor beta chains below, sequenced in a study of CD8+CD57+ T cells in acquired aplastic anemia. Genomic DNA constituted the template upon which TCR beta VDJ and CDR3 profiling was performed. One entry per CDR3 protein results from TCRdb running MiXCR on the reads. The table lists under 200,000 distinct CDR3 sequences, 45% to 55% of them singletons. Patients chosen for sequencing had CD8+CD57+ cells that had expanded, as shown by flow cytometry. Source material: sorted CD4+, CD8+, or CD8+CD57+ T cells (not recorded which) from PBMCs. The receptor source for this set is a human donor with aplastic anemia.

This clonotype appeared many times. This chain joins TRBV10-3 and TRBJ2-6; 7 nucleotides align to TRBD1. The germline gives CDR1 ENHRY, CDR2 SYGVKD. This CDR3 is 15 amino acids long. The ends lost 11 bases at V and 0 bases at J; junction bases unmatched: 7. The CDR3 is CASQGDLSGANVLTF. CDR3 in DNA: TGTGCCTCGCAGGGGGACCTCTCTGGGGCCAACGTCCTGACTTTC.

On this clonotype: Possible read error: a much larger clone is one base away. This rearrangement joins TRBV20-1 to TRBJ2-5, with D tentatively TRBD1 (6 bases). Looked up from germline, CDR1 is DFQATT and CDR2 is SNEGSKA (reference sequence). CDR3 length: 12 amino acids. V was clipped by 5 bases and J by 2 bases, with 9 bases between them. DNA of the CDR3: TGCAGTGCTGGTGACAGGCAAGAGACCCAGTACTTC. Translated, it gives CSAGDRQETQYF.

The chain is built from TRBV20-1 and TRBJ2-7, with 9 bases matching TRBD1. The CDR3 is 14 amino acids. The V segment lost 1 base and the J segment 2 bases; nucleotides outside the gene matches: 3. Germline values: CDR1 DFQATT, CDR2 SNEGSKA (reference sequence). This CDR3 is CSARGDRAPYEQYF. CDR3 nucleotides: TGCAGTGCTAGAGGGGACAGGGCCCCCTACGAGCAGTACTTC.